These T cell receptor beta chains were read from a single sample in a study of T cells in Graves' hyperthyroidism and ophthalmopathy. MiXCR was run by TCRdb on the multiplex PCR reads, yielding one entry per CDR3 protein. The sample records fewer than 550,000 distinct CDR3 sequences, 15% to 17% being singletons. Input material: blood. These receptors all stem from a woman between 18 and 29 years old with Graves' hyperthyroidism. Each CDR3 is given with its conserved first and last residue. D genes are given only for firm matches. A clone size is listed for some rows: how often the clone was seen (once, few, many), or a class if it is expanded.

V gene: TRBV7-3; J gene: TRBJ2-1; D gene: TRBD2; clone size: many; CDR3 DNA: TGTGCCAGCAGCGGGGGGGGGACTAGCGGGAGGGGCTCCTACAATGAGCAGTTCTTC; CDR3 protein: CASSGGGTSGRGSYNEQFF
V gene: TRBV6-5; J gene: TRBJ1-1; D gene: -; clone size: many; CDR3 DNA: TGTGCCAGCAGTTACTCATCAGGAGGGTTGGCTTTCTTT; CDR3 protein: CASSYSSGGLAFF
V gene: TRBV5-1; J gene: TRBJ2-2; D gene: TRBD2; clone size: many; CDR3 DNA: TGCGCCAGCAGCTCGCCCCCGGGACTAGCGGGAGGTTGGAACACCGGGGAGCTGTTTTTT; CDR3 protein: CASSSPPGLAGGWNTGELFF
V gene: TRBV19; J gene: TRBJ1-2; D gene: TRBD1; clone size: few; CDR3 DNA: TGTGCCACCAGTGTCCCCGGGACAGGACCCTATGGCTACACCTTC; CDR3 protein: CATSVPGTGPYGYTF
V gene: TRBV11-3; J gene: TRBJ2-7; D gene: -; clone size: many; CDR3 DNA: TGTGCCAGCAGCTTGTCCCCACAGACCGCCTACGAGCAGTACTTC; CDR3 protein: CASSLSPQTAYEQYF
V gene: TRBV7-3; J gene: TRBJ2-2; D gene: TRBD1; clone size: many; CDR3 DNA: TGTGCCAGCAGTCCCGACAGGGTGCTGATGAACACCGGGGAGCTGTTTTTT; CDR3 protein: CASSPDRVLMNTGELFF
V gene: TRBV20-1; J gene: TRBJ1-5; D gene: -; clone size: -; CDR3 DNA: TGCAGTGCTAGGGGGCCAGGGTCCCCCAATCAGCCCCAGCATTTT; CDR3 protein: CSARGPGSPNQPQHF
V gene: TRBV4-1; J gene: TRBJ1-4; D gene: -; clone size: many; CDR3 DNA: TGCGCCAGCAGCTTCTCACCCGGGGGCTGGAATGAAAAACTGTTTTTT; CDR3 protein: CASSFSPGGWNEKLFF
V gene: TRBV10-3; J gene: TRBJ2-7; D gene: -; clone size: many; CDR3 DNA: TGTGCCATCAGTGATAGGACGAGACCGTCGGAAGAGCAGTACTTC; CDR3 protein: CAISDRTRPSEEQYF
V gene: TRBV5-1; J gene: TRBJ2-3; D gene: -; clone size: many; CDR3 DNA: TGCGCCAGCAGCTTACGTTTCGCGACTAGCACAGATACGCAGTATTTT; CDR3 protein: CASSLRFATSTDTQYF
V gene: TRBV3-1; J gene: TRBJ1-1; D gene: TRBD1; clone size: many; CDR3 DNA: TGTGCCAGCAGCCGACAGGGAACATACACTGAAGCTTTCTTT; CDR3 protein: CASSRQGTYTEAFF
V gene: TRBV18; J gene: TRBJ1-1; D gene: TRBD1; clone size: -; CDR3 DNA: TGTGCCAGCAGCCAACTCCCGGACAGGGGAGCTTTCTTT; CDR3 protein: CASSQLPDRGAFF
V gene: TRBV28; J gene: TRBJ2-1; D gene: TRBD2; clone size: -; CDR3 DNA: TGTGCCAGCAGTTTCTTTGTTAGGACTAGCGGATACAATGAGCAGTTCTTC; CDR3 protein: CASSFFVRTSGYNEQFF
V gene: TRBV6-1; J gene: TRBJ1-6; D gene: TRBD1; clone size: many; CDR3 DNA: TGTGCCAGCAGTGGGGGACAGGGGTTGGTGAATTCACCCCTCCACTTT; CDR3 protein: CASSGGQGLVNSPLHF
V gene: TRBV20-1; J gene: TRBJ1-4; D gene: -; clone size: -; CDR3 DNA: TGCAGTGCTACTTTAAGAAGAACAGTTAGAGTAGGTAGTGAAAAACTGTTTTTT; CDR3 protein: CSATLRRTVRVGSEKLFF
V gene: TRBV6-1; J gene: TRBJ2-5; D gene: TRBD2; clone size: many; CDR3 DNA: TGTGCCAGCAGTGAAAGCGGGAGGGTTCCCGGGACCCAGTACTTC; CDR3 protein: CASSESGRVPGTQYF
V gene: TRBV19; J gene: TRBJ2-3; D gene: -; clone size: -; CDR3 DNA: TGTGCCAGTCGCGCAGGTCCGTCCGATACGCAGTATTTT; CDR3 protein: CASRAGPSDTQYF
V gene: TRBV12-3/TRBV12-4; J gene: TRBJ2-2; D gene: -; clone size: few; CDR3 DNA: TGTGCCAGCAGCCCTATACTTCGGGGACCCACCGGGGAGCTGTTTTTT; CDR3 protein: CASSPILRGPTGELFF